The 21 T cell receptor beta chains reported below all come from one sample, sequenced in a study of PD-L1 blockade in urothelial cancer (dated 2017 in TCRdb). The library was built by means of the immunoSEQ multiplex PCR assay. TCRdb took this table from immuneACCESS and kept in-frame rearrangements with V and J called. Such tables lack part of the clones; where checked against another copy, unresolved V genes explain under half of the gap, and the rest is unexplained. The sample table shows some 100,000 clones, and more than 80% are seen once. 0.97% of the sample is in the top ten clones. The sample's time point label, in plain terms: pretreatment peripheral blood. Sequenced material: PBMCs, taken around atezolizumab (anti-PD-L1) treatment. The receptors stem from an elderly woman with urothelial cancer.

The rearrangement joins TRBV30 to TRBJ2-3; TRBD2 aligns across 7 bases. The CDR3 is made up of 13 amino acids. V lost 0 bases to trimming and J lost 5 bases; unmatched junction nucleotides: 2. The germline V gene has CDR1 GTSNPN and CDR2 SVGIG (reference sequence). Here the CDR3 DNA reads TGTGCCTGGAGTGTACTAGCGCGAGATACGCAGTATTTT. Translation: CAWSVLARDTQYF. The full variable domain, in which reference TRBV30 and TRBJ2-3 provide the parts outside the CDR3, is SQTIHQWPATLVQPVGSPLSLECTVEGTSNPNLYWYRQAAGRGLQLLFYSVGIGQISSEVPQNLSASRPQDRQFILSSKKLLLSDSGFYLCAWSVLARDTQYFGPGTRLTVL.

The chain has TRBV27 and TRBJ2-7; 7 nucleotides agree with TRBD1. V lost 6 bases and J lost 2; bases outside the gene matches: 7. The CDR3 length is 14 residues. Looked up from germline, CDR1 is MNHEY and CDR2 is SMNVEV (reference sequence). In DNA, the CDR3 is TGTGCCAGCAGAAACGACAGGGTCCCCTACGAGCAGTACTTC. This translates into CASRNDRVPYEQYF.

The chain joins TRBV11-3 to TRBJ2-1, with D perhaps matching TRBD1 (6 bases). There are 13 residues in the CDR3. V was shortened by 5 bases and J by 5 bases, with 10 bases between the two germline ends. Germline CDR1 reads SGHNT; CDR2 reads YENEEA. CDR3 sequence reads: CASSHDRNNEQFF. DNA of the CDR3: TGTGCCAGCAGCCATGACAGGAACAATGAGCAGTTCTTC.

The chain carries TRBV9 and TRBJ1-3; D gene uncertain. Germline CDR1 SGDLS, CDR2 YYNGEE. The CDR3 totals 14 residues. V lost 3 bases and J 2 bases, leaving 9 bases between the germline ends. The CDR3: CASSGLGAGNTIYF. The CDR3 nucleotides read TGTGCCAGCAGCGGCCTCGGGGCTGGAAACACCATATATTTT.

The CDR3 is CASSLNSISGANVLTF. CDR3 coding DNA: TGTGCCAGCAGCTTAAACAGCATCTCTGGGGCCAACGTCCTGACTTTC. The V and J genes are TRBV5-4 and TRBJ2-6; D is undetermined. CDR1 is SGHNT, CDR2 YYREEE, per germline (reference sequence). V dropped 2 bases and J dropped 0 bases, with 9 bases sitting between them. CDR3 length equals 16 residues.

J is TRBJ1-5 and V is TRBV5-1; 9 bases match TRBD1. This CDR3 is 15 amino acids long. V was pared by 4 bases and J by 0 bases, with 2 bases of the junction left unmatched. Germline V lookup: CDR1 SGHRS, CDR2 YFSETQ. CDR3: CASSPGQGSNQPQHF. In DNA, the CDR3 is TGCGCCAGCAGCCCGGGACAGGGTAGCAATCAGCCCCAGCATTTT.

CDR3 bases: TGCGCCAGCAGCCGGACAGGCGGAGAGACCCAGTACTTC. Protein product: CASSRTGGETQYF. The chain couples TRBV5-1 to TRBJ2-5; TRBD1 agrees at 7 bases. Unmatched junction bases numbered 4, after V lost 4 bases and J lost 4 bases. Germline CDR1 reads SGHRS; CDR2 reads YFSETQ. The CDR3 sequence is 13 residues long.

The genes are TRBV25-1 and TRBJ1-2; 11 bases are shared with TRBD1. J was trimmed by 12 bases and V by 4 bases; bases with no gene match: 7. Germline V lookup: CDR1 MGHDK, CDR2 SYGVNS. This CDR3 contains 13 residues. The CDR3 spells CASSGRTGGVHTF. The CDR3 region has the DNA TGTGCCAGCAGTGGCCGGACAGGGGGCGTTCACACCTTC.

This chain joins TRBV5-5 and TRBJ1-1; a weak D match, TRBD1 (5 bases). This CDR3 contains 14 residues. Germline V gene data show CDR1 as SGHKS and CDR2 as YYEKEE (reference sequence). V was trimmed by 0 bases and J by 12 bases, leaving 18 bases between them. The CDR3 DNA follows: TGTGCCAGCAGCTTGGACCTTCAAGGGGTTGGGTCTTTCTTT. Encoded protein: CASSLDLQGVGSFF.

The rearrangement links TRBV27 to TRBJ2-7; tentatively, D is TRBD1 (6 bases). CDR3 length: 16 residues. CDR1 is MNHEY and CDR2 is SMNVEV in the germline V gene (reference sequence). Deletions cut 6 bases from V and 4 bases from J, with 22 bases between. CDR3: CASSPNGYRAQYEQYF. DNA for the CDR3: TGTGCCAGCAGCCCGAATGGGTACAGGGCCCAATACGAGCAGTACTTC.

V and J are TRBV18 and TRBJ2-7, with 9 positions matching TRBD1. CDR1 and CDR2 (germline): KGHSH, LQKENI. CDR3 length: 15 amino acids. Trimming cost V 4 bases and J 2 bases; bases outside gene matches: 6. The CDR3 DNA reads TGTGCCAGCTCACTGGGACAGGGTCGAACCTACGAGCAGTACTTC. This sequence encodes CASSLGQGRTYEQYF.

The CDR3 sequence: CASSADGGPYEQYF. Here the CDR3 DNA reads TGTGCCAGCAGCGCCGACGGGGGACCCTACGAGCAGTACTTC. The rearrangement uses TRBV7-9 and TRBJ2-7; weak D call: TRBD2 (6 bases). The CDR3 covers 14 residues. V lost 5 bases and J lost 2, with 13 bases in between. In germline, CDR1 is SEHNR, CDR2 FQNEAQ (reference sequence).

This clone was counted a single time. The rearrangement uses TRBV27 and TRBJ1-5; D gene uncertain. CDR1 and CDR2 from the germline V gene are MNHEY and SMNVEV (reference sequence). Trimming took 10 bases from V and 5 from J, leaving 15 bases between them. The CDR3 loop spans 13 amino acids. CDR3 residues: CATSQGAYQPQHF. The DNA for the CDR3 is TGTGCCACCTCCCAAGGAGCGTATCAGCCCCAGCATTTT.

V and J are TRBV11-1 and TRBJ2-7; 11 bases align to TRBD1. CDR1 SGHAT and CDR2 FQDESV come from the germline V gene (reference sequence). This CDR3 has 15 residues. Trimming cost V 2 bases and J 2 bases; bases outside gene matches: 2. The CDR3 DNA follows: TGTGCCAGCAGCTTAATGGACAGGGGGCCCTACGAGCAGTACTTC. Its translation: CASSLMDRGPYEQYF.

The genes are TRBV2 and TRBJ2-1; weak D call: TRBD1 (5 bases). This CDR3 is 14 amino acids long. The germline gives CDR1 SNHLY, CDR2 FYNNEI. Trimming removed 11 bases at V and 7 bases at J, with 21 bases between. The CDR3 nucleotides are TGTGCCGGGGCCCGGAGCCCGAGCCTTAATGAGCAGTTCTTC. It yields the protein CAGARSPSLNEQFF.

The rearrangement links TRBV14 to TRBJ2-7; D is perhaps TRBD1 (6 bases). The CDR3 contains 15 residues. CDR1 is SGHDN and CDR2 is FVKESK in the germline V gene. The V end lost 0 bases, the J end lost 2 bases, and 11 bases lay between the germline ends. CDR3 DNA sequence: TGTGCCAGCAGCCAAGATGCTGGGGGCACCTACGAGCAGTACTTC. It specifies CASSQDAGGTYEQYF.

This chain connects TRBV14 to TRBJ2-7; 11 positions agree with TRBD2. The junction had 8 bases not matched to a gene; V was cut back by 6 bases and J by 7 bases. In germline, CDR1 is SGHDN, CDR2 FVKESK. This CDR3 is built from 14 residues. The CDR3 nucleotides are TGTGCCAGCAGTTGGGGGACTAGCGGTGGAGAGCAGTACTTC. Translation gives CASSWGTSGGEQYF. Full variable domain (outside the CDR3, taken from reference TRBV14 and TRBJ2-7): EAGVTQFPSHSVIEKGQTVTLRCDPISGHDNLYWYRRVMGKEIKFLLHFVKESKQDESGMPNNRFLAERTGGTYSTLKVQPAELEDSGVYFCASSWGTSGGEQYFGPGTRLTVT.

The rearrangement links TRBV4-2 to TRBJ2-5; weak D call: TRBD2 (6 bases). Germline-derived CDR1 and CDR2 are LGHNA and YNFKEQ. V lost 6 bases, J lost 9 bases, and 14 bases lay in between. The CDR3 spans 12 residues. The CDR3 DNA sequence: TGTGCCAGCAGGGGGGGTGTTTCGGCCCAGTACTTC. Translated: CASRGGVSAQYF.

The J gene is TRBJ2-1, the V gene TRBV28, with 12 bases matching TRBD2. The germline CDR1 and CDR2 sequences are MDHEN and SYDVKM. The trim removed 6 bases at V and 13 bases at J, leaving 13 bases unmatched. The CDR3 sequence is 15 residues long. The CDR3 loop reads CASSPHRLAGDFQFF. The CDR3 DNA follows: TGTGCCAGCAGCCCTCACCGACTAGCGGGAGATTTCCAGTTCTTC.

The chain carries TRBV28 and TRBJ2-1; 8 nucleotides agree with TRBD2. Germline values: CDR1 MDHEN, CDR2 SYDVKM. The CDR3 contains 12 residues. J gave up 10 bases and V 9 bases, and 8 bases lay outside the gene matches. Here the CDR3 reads CASSGTREEQFF. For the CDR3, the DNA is TGTGCCAGTAGCGGGACTAGGGAGGAGCAGTTCTTC.

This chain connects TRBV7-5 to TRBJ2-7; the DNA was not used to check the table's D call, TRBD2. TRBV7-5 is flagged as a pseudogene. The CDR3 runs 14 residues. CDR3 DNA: TGTGTCAGAAGCTCCTCCGGGGGAGTAGAAGAGCAGTACTTC. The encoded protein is CVRSSSGGVEEQYF.